One T cell receptor (beta chain) is described in this entry. What it binds is unknown. This sample is part of a study of Ad26.COV2.S vaccination and SARS-CoV-2 variants. In the study overall: Intramuscular Ad26.COV2.S at 5x10^10 or 1x10^11 viral particles. Notes on the study in general: Similar non-spike TCR breadth was observed in recipients of vaccine and of placebo.

Sequencing was performed with immunoSEQ multiplex PCR; in TCRdb, only in-frame clones are kept and a portion is missing. The data contain roughly 400,000 clones, roughly 91% of them singletons. This sample's treatment: 15 to 20 received Ad26.COV2.S at low or high dose, single or two shots; several received placebo; per-sample allocation not given. Sampling was performed 63 days after the first vaccine or placebo injection. The CDR3 runs 14 residues. Trimming shortened V by 8 bases and J by 1 base, and 11 bases separated the two germline ends. The V gene's germline CDR1 is LNHDA and CDR2 SQIVND (reference sequence).

The material was peripheral blood, obtained in a trial of Ad26.COV2.S vaccine versus placebo. J is TRBJ2-2 and V is TRBV19; a weak D match, TRBD2 (6 bases). This clonotype originated in a person aged 18-65 years who received the Ad26.COV2.S COVID-19 vaccine or a placebo. This CDR3 reads CASGSGVNTGELFF. The CDR3 region has the DNA TGTGCCAGTGGATCGGGAGTGAACACCGGGGAGCTGTTTTTT.